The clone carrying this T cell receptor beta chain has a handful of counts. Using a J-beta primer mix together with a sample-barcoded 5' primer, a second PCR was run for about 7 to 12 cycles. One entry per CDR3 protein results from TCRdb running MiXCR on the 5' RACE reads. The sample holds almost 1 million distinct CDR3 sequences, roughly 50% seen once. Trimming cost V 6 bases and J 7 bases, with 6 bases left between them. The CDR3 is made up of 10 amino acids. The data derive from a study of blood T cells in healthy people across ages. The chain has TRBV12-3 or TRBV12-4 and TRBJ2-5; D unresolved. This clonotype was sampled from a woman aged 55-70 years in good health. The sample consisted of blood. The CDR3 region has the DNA TGTGCCAGCAGCCGCGGGACCCAGTACTTC. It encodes CASSRGTQYF.